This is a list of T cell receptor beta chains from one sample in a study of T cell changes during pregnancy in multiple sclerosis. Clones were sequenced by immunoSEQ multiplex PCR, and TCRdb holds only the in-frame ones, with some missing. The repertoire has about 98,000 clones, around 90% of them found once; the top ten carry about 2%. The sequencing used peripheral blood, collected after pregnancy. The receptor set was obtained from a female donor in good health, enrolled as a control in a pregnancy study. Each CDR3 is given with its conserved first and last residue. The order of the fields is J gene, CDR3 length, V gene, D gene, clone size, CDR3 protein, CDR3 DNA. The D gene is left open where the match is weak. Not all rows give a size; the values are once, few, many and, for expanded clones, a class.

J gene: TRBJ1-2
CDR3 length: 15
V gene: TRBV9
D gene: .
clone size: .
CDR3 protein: CASSGNRVLNYGYTF
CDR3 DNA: TGTGCCAGCAGCGGGAACAGAGTTTTGAACTATGGCTACACCTTC

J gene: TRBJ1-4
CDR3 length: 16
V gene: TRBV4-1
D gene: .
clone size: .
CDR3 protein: CASSHGRNEGNEKLFF
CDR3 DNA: TGCGCCAGCAGCCACGGGCGGAATGAGGGAAATGAAAAACTGTTTTTT

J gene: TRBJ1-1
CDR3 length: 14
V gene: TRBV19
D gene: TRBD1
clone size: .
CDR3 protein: CASSHRQGRTEAFF
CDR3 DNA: TGTGCCAGTAGCCACCGACAGGGGAGGACTGAAGCTTTCTTT

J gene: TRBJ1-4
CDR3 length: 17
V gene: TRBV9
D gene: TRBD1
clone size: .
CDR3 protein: CASSVGRNFQGAEKLFF
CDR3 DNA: TGTGCCAGCAGCGTAGGGAGGAACTTCCAGGGGGCCGAAAAACTGTTTTTT

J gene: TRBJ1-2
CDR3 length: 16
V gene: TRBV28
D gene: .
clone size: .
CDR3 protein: CASTTPQGAVHYGYTF
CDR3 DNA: TGTGCCAGCACCACACCACAGGGAGCGGTGCACTATGGCTACACCTTC

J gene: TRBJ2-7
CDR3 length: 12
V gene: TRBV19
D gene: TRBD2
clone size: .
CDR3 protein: CASSSGGDEQYF
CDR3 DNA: TGTGCCAGTAGTTCTGGGGGGGACGAGCAGTACTTC

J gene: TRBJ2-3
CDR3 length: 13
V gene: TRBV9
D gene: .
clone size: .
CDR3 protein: CASSVSSTDTQYF
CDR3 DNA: TGTGCCAGCAGCGTATCTAGCACAGATACGCAGTATTTT

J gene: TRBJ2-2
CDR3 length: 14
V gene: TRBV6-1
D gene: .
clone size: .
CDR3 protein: CATRQVPNTGELFF
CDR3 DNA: TGTGCCACCCGACAGGTACCGAACACCGGGGAGCTGTTTTTT

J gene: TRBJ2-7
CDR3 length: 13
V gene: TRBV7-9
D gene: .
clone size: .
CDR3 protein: CASSPTGFYEQYF
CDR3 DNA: TGTGCCAGCAGCCCCACAGGGTTTTACGAGCAGTACTTC

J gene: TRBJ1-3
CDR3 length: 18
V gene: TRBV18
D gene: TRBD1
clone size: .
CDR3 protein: CASSPLRDRPSLGNTIYF
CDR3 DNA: TGTGCCAGCTCACCACTCCGGGACAGACCGTCTCTTGGAAACACCATATATTTT

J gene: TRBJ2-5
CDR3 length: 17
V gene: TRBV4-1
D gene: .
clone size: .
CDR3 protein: CASSQVAAAGPQETQHF
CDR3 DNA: TGCGCCAGCAGCCAAGTTGCCGCGGCTGGGCCACAGGAGACCCAGCACTTC

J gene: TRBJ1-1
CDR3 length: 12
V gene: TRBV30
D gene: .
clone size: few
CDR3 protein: CAWGSSGTEAFF
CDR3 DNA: TGTGCCTGGGGATCCTCGGGAACTGAAGCTTTCTTT

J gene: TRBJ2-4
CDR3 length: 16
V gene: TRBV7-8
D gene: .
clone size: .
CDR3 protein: CASSYNTKIAKNIQYF
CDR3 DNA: TGTGCCAGCAGTTACAACACCAAGATAGCCAAAAACATTCAGTACTTC

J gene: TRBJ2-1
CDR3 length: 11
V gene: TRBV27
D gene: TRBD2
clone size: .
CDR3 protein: CASTGGNEQFF
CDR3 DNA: TGTGCCAGCACCGGGGGGAATGAGCAGTTCTTC

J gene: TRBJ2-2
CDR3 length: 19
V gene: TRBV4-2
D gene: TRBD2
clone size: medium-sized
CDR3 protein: CASSQDMASGALNTGELFF
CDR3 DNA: TGTGCCAGCAGCCAAGATATGGCTAGCGGGGCCCTGAACACCGGGGAGCTGTTTTTT

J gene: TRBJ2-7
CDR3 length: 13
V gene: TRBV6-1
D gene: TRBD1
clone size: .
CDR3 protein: CASRRTGLDEQYF
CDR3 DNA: TGTGCCAGCAGACGGACAGGGTTGGACGAGCAGTACTTC

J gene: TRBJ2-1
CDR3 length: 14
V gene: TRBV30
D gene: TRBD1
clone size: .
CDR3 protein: CAWTKGASRNEQFF
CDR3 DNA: TGTGCCTGGACGAAGGGGGCTTCTCGGAATGAGCAGTTCTTC

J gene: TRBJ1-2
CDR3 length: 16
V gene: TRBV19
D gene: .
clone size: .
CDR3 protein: CASTDIQGRLNYGYTF
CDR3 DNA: TGTGCCAGTACCGACATCCAGGGCAGGTTAAACTATGGCTACACCTTC

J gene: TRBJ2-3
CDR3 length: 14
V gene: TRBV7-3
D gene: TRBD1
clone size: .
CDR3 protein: CASSSGQVTDTQYF
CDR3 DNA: TGTGCCAGCAGCTCGGGACAGGTTACAGATACGCAGTATTTT

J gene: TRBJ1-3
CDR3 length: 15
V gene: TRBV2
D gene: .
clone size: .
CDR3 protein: CASSGLTGSGNTIYF
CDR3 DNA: TGTGCCAGCAGTGGATTAACAGGGTCTGGAAACACCATATATTTT

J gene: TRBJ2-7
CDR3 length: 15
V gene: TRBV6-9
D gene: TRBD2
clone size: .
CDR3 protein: CASSYSGLAGGEQYF
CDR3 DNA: TGTGCCAGCAGTTATTCGGGACTAGCAGGGGGGGAGCAGTACTTC

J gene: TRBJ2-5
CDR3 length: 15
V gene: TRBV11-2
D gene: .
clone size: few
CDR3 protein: CASSLDRDTGETQYF
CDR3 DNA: TGTGCCAGCAGCTTAGACCGGGACACCGGAGAGACCCAGTACTTC

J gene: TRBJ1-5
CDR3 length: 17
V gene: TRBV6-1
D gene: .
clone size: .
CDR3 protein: CASSVFSREGSHQPQHF
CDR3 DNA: TGTGCCAGCAGTGTATTTTCACGGGAGGGCAGCCATCAGCCCCAGCATTTT

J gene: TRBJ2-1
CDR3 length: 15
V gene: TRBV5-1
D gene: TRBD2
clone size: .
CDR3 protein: CASSLMGGSGNEQFF
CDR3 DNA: TGCGCCAGCAGCTTGATGGGCGGGAGTGGTAATGAGCAGTTCTTC

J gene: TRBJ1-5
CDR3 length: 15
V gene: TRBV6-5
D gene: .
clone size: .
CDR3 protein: CASSYVQGRNQPQHF
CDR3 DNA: TGTGCCAGCAGTTACGTACAGGGCCGAAATCAGCCCCAGCATTTT

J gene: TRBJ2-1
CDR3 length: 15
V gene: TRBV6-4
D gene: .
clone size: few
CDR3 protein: CASSDSMEPPNEQFF
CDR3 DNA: TGTGCCAGCAGTGACTCGATGGAGCCACCCAATGAGCAGTTCTTC

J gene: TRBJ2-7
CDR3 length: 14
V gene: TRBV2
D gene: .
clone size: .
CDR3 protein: CATRSPYGSYEQYF
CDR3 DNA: TGTGCCACCCGGTCTCCCTACGGCTCCTACGAGCAGTACTTC

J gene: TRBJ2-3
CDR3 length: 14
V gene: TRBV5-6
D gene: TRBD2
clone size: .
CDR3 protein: CASSLGLAPDTQYF
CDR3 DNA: TGTGCCAGCAGCTTGGGACTAGCGCCAGATACGCAGTATTTT

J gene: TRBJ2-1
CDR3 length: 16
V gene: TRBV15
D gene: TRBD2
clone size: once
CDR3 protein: CATSRRLAGDLNEQFF
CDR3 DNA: TGTGCCACCAGCAGACGACTAGCGGGGGACCTCAATGAGCAGTTCTTC

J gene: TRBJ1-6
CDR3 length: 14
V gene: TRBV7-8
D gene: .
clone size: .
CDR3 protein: CASSLAVGNSPLHF
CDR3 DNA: TGTGCCAGCAGCTTGGCGGTTGGTAATTCACCCCTCCACTTT

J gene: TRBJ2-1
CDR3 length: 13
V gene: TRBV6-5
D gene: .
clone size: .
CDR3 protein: CASSPNPGNEQFF
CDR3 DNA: TGTGCCAGCAGTCCAAACCCGGGGAATGAGCAGTTCTTC

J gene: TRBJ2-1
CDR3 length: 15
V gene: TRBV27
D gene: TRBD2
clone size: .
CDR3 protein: CASSWGLAGGREQFF
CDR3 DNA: TGTGCCAGCAGTTGGGGACTAGCGGGGGGGCGTGAGCAGTTCTTC

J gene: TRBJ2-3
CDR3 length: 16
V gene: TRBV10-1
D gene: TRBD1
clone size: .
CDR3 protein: CASRNRDRKAPDTQYF
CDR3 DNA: TGCGCCAGCAGAAACCGGGACAGGAAAGCTCCAGATACGCAGTATTTT

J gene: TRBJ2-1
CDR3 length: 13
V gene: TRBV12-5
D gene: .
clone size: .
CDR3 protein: CASGPDSINEQFF
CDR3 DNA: TGTGCTAGTGGCCCCGACAGCATCAATGAGCAGTTCTTC

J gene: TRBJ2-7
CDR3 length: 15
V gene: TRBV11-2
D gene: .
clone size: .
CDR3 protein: CASSLLTGTNAEQYF
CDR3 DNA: TGTGCCAGCAGCTTACTCACAGGGACTAACGCCGAGCAGTACTTC

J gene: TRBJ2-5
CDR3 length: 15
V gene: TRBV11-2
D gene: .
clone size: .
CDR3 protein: CASSSLMGRGGTQYF
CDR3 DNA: TGTGCCAGCAGCTCCCTGATGGGGCGGGGTGGGACCCAGTACTTC

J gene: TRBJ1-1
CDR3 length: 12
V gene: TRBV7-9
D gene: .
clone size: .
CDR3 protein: CASHTGNLEAFF
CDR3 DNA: TGTGCCAGCCACACGGGAAACCTTGAAGCTTTCTTT

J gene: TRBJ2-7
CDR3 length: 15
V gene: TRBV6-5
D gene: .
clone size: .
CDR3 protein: CASSSNSRPSDEQYF
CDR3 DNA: TGTGCCAGCAGTTCAAATTCGAGGCCCTCGGACGAGCAGTACTTC

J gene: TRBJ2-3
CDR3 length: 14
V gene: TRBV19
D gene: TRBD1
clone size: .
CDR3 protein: CASTDRGGTDTQYF
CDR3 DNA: TGTGCCAGTACAGACAGGGGGGGAACAGATACGCAGTATTTT

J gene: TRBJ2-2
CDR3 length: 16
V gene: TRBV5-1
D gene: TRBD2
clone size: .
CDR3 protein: CASSQGLAGNTGELFF
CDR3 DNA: TGCGCCAGCAGCCAGGGACTAGCGGGAAACACCGGGGAGCTGTTTTTT

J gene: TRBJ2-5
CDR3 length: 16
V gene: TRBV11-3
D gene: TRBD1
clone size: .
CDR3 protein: CASSLGRTGLRETQYF
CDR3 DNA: TGTGCCAGCAGCTTAGGAAGGACAGGGCTAAGAGAGACCCAGTACTTC

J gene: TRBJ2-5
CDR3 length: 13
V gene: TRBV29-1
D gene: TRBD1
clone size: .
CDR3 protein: CSVEGAGGETQYF
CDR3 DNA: TGCAGCGTTGAAGGGGCAGGGGGAGAGACCCAGTACTTC

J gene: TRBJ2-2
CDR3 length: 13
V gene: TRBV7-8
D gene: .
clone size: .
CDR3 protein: CASSLSNTGELFF
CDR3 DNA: TGTGCCAGCAGCCTTTCGAACACCGGGGAGCTGTTTTTT

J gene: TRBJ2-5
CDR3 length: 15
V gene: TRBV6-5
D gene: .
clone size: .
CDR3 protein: CASSYSGRSQETQYF
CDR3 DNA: TGTGCCAGCAGTTACTCGGGCAGGTCCCAAGAGACCCAGTACTTC

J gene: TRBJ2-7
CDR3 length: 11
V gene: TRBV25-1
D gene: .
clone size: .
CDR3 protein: CASAGHYEQYF
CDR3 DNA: TGTGCCAGCGCGGGCCACTACGAGCAGTACTTC

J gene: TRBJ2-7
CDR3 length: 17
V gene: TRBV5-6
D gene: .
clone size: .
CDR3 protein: CASSPGGRRGRSYEQYF
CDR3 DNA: TGTGCCAGCAGCCCGGGGGGTAGGCGGGGGCGCTCCTACGAGCAGTACTTC

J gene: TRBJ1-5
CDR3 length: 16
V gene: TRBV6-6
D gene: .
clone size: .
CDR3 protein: CASSWGSGGFGQPQHF
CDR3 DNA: TGTGCCAGCAGTTGGGGTTCGGGGGGGTTTGGGCAGCCCCAGCATTTT

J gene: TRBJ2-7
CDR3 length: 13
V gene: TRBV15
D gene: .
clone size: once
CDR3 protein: CATSRDRGYEQYF
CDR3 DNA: TGTGCCACCAGCAGAGATCGGGGTTACGAGCAGTACTTC

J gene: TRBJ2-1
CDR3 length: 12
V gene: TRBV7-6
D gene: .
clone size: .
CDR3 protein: CASSSEANEQFF
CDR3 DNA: TGTGCCAGCAGCTCCGAAGCGAATGAGCAGTTCTTC

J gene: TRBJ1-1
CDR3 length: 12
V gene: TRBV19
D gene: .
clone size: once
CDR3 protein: CASSPVNTEAFF
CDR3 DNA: TGTGCCAGTAGTCCAGTGAACACTGAAGCTTTCTTT

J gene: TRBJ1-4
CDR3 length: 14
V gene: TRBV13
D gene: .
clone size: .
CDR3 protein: CASSPRKTNEKLFF
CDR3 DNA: TGTGCCAGCAGCCCGAGGAAGACTAATGAAAAACTGTTTTTT

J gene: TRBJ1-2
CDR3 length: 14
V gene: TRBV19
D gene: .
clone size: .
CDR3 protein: CASTPGDRTSGYTF
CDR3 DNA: TGTGCCAGTACCCCAGGGGACCGCACCTCTGGCTACACCTTC

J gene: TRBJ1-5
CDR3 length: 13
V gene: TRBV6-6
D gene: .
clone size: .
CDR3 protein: CASVQGNNQPQHF
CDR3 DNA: TGTGCCAGCGTCCAGGGGAACAATCAGCCCCAGCATTTT

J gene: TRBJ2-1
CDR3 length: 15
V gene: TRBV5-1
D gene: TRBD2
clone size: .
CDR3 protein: CASSPSGSSYNEQFF
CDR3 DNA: TGCGCCAGCAGCCCTAGCGGAAGCTCCTACAATGAGCAGTTCTTC

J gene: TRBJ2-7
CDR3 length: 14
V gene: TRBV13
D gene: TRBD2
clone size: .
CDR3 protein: CASSPMGGKGEQYF
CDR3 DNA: TGTGCCAGCAGCCCCATGGGGGGGAAGGGCGAGCAGTACTTC